The clone carrying this TCR beta chain showed up just a few times. Its antigen is not known. This sample was taken from a study of T cells in Graves' hyperthyroidism and ophthalmopathy. Whole-study results and caveats: Most thyroid clonotypes with frequency above 0.001 were detected in blood.

TCR beta CDR3 regions were amplified from RNA. The TCR CDR3 was amplified in a first-round RT-PCR using the HTBI primer set. TCRdb passed the multiplex PCR reads through MiXCR, listing each CDR3 protein once. The table records 450,000 to 650,000 distinct CDR3 sequences, over 15% of them present only once. The length of the CDR3 is 16 residues. V lost 3 bases, J lost 0 bases, and 7 bases stayed unmatched. Germline assignment: CDR1 LGHNA and CDR2 YNFKEQ. The TCR originated in a woman in her late teens or twenties with Graves' ophthalmopathy. The sequenced sample consisted of blood. The chain joins TRBV4-2 to TRBJ1-1, with TRBD1 identical over 7 bases. The CDR3 DNA follows: TGTGCCAGCAGCCACGAAGGGGGCTGGATGAACACTGAAGCTTTCTTT. Protein product: CASSHEGGWMNTEAFF.